These 26 T cell receptor beta chains were sequenced from one sample in a study of blood T cell repertoires in COVID-19 (dated by TCRdb to 2018 to 2020). Libraries were constructed by the immunoSEQ multiplex PCR assay. Here the immuneACCESS table is served through TCRdb, limited to in-frame sequences with V and J called. Missing clones are a known gap in these copies; in checked studies unresolved V genes cover under half, and the rest lacks a known reason. Present in this sample are some 200,000 clones, 75% to 90% of which were seen just once. Approximately 2.1% of the sample rests with the top ten. Sequencing was performed on PBMCs or T cells enriched from blood (not recorded which). All receptors come from a woman in her 30s who had recovered from COVID-19.

This clone was detected once. The gene calls are TRBV5-1 and TRBJ1-2; D ambiguous. This CDR3 region has 14 residues. Trimming removed 5 bases at V and 5 bases at J, with 16 bases between. The germline V gene encodes CDR1 SGHRS and CDR2 YFSETQ. CDR3: CASRMEGGKYGYTF. CDR3 in DNA: TGCGCCAGCAGGATGGAGGGAGGGAAGTATGGCTACACCTTC.

This chain joins TRBV27 and TRBJ1-6, with D possibly being TRBD1 (5 bases). V lost 7 bases and J lost 0, with 7 bases in between. Germline V gene data show CDR1 as MNHEY and CDR2 as SMNVEV (reference sequence). The CDR3 runs 14 residues. CDR3 residues: CASTDISYNSPLHF. The CDR3, as DNA: TGTGCCAGCACGGACATCTCCTATAATTCACCCCTCCACTTT.

The chain combines TRBV10-1 with TRBJ2-4, with D possibly matching TRBD2 (6 bases). The length of the CDR3 is 15 residues. Germline assignment: CDR1 WNHNN and CDR2 SYGVQD (reference sequence). V was pared by 9 bases and J by 2 bases, with 17 bases between. The CDR3 DNA reads TGCGCCAGTTACGGATCGGGCGGGACCAAAAACATTCAGTACTTC. Protein: CASYGSGGTKNIQYF.

The chain uses TRBV27 and TRBJ2-2; D uncertain. Deletions cut 4 bases from V and 1 base from J, with 10 bases between. CDR3 length: 15 amino acids. CDR1 and CDR2 (germline): MNHEY, SMNVEV (reference sequence). The CDR3 DNA reads as TGTGCCAGCAGTTCCCTCAGGAAGAACACCGGGGAGCTGTTTTTT. Its protein product is CASSSLRKNTGELFF.

In regard to this clone: Other DNA variants within this sample encode the same CDR3. This chain connects TRBV27 to TRBJ2-5; D gene unclear. CDR3 length: 12 residues. Germline V gene sequence: CDR1 MNHEY, CDR2 SMNVEV (reference sequence). V gave up 6 bases and J gave up 3 bases, with 8 bases separating them. The CDR3 protein is CASSSREETQYF. The CDR3 DNA follows: TGTGCCAGCAGCTCACGCGAAGAGACCCAGTACTTC.

The chain is built from TRBV7-8 and TRBJ1-6; 9 bases map to TRBD1. Losses at the gene ends were 1 base for V and 9 bases for J; bases not matched to a gene: 1. This CDR3 has 14 residues. Germline V gives CDR1 SGHVS, CDR2 FQNEAQ. The CDR3 DNA follows: TGTGCCAGCAGCTTAGGACAGGGGGTTTCACCCCTCCACTTT. Residues: CASSLGQGVSPLHF.

The CDR3 loop is CASSPRGYRSQETQYF. CDR3 DNA sequence: TGTGCCAGCAGCCCACGTGGATACAGGTCGCAAGAGACCCAGTACTTC. The V call is TRBV7-9, the J call TRBJ2-5, with D possibly being TRBD1 (5 bases). Germline V CDR1 and CDR2: SEHNR, FQNEAQ (reference sequence). This CDR3 region has 16 residues. V lost 5 bases to trimming and J lost 2 bases, with 18 bases between them.

This rearrangement joins TRBV2 to TRBJ2-1; TRBD1 matches at 7 bases. Trimming at V came to 1 base and at J to 6 bases, leaving 6 bases not matched to a gene. Germline values: CDR1 SNHLY, CDR2 FYNNEI. CDR3 length: 15 amino acids. CDR3 amino acids: CASSEGRGLSNEQFF. CDR3 nucleotide sequence: TGTGCCAGCAGTGAAGGAAGGGGGCTTAGCAATGAGCAGTTCTTC.

The genes are TRBV5-1 and TRBJ1-2, with a possible D match to TRBD1 (6 bases). Germline V gives CDR1 SGHRS, CDR2 YFSETQ. The CDR3 length is 13 residues. Trimming pared 4 bases from V and 6 bases from J, leaving 13 bases between. The CDR3, as DNA: TGCGCCAGCAGCCCTCGACAGGCGGATGGCTACACCTTC. It encodes CASSPRQADGYTF.

The chain carries TRBV24-1 and TRBJ2-4; 7 nucleotides align to TRBD2. Germline V gene lookup returns CDR1 KGHDR and CDR2 SFDVKD. Trimming at V came to 9 bases and at J to 7 bases, leaving 8 bases not matched to a gene. The CDR3 covers 13 residues. The CDR3 DNA reads as TGTGCCACCGGTACGGGGGGATTGAACATTCAGTACTTC. Translated: CATGTGGLNIQYF.

The chain is built from TRBV19 and TRBJ1-2; D unclear. This CDR3 comprises 13 residues. Germline CDR1 is LNHDA and CDR2 is SQIVND (reference sequence). Deletions cut 6 bases from V and 6 bases from J, with 14 bases between. DNA for the CDR3: TGTGCCAGTAGCAAACGACGCGGGGATGGCTACACCTTC. This codes for CASSKRRGDGYTF.

The chain recombines TRBV7-6 with TRBJ1-1; 7 nucleotides agree with TRBD1. The CDR3 is made up of 15 amino acids. The trim removed 6 bases at V and 0 bases at J, leaving 7 bases unmatched. Per the germline V gene, CDR1 is SGHVS and CDR2 is FNYEAQ. The CDR3 spells CASSGTTGLNTEAFF. In nucleotides, the CDR3 is TGTGCCAGCAGTGGTACGACAGGGCTGAACACTGAAGCTTTCTTT.

The V call is TRBV10-3, the J call TRBJ1-1; the match to TRBD1 covers 9 bases. Trimming at V came to 4 bases and at J to 5 bases, leaving 2 bases not matched to a gene. The germline gives CDR1 ENHRY, CDR2 SYGVKD. The CDR3 has 13 amino acids. CDR3 sequence: CAISGQGGTEAFF. As DNA, the CDR3 is TGTGCCATCAGTGGACAGGGGGGGACTGAAGCTTTCTTT.

This chain's CDR3 is CAISGADRGYNEQFF. Written as DNA, the CDR3 is TGTGCCATCAGTGGGGCGGACAGGGGATACAATGAGCAGTTCTTC. This rearrangement joins TRBV10-3 to TRBJ2-1; 9 bases align to TRBD1. This CDR3 spans 15 amino acids. The V gene's germline CDR1 is ENHRY and CDR2 SYGVKD. Unmatched junction bases numbered 5, after V lost 4 bases and J lost 4 bases.

The chain is built from TRBV7-8 and TRBJ1-5; possible D gene TRBD1, 6 bases. CDR1 SGHVS and CDR2 FQNEAQ come from the germline V gene. The CDR3 has 15 residues. Trimming took 6 bases from V and 0 from J, leaving 12 bases between them. CDR3 DNA sequence: TGTGCCAGCAGTCGACAGGATTATAGCAATCAGCCCCAGCATTTT. The encoded protein is CASSRQDYSNQPQHF.

The rearrangement uses TRBV10-1 and TRBJ2-1; 10 bases are shared with TRBD2. CDR3 length equals 17 residues. Germline V gene lookup returns CDR1 WNHNN and CDR2 SYGVQD (reference sequence). V shed 3 bases, J shed 5 bases, and the junction held 10 bases outside the gene matches. The CDR3 DNA sequence: TGCGCCAGCAGTGACTCACCCGGCCTAGCGGGGGACAATGAGCAGTTCTTC. Translation: CASSDSPGLAGDNEQFF.

The rearrangement links TRBV3-1 (or the pseudogene TRBV3-2) to TRBJ2-5, with a weak D call TRBD1 (5 bases). Germline CDR1 reads LGHDT; CDR2 reads YNNKEL (reference sequence). The V and J ends lost 0 bases and 4 bases respectively, with 15 bases between them. The CDR3 sequence is 16 residues long. Here the CDR3 DNA reads TGTGCCAGCAGCCAAGATTTAGGGGTGTTGGGAGAGACCCAGTACTTC. Protein: CASSQDLGVLGETQYF.

CDR3 loop: CASRQGWSGNTIYF. The CDR3 DNA sequence: TGTGCCAGCAGACAGGGGTGGTCTGGAAACACCATATATTTT. The chain has TRBV7-9 and TRBJ1-3, with 7 bases matching TRBD1. J lost 1 base, V lost 6 bases, and 3 bases had no gene match. The CDR3 extends over 14 amino acids. CDR1 and CDR2 (germline): SEHNR, FQNEAQ (reference sequence).

The gene calls are TRBV15 and TRBJ2-5, with 14 bases that match TRBD2. V shed 5 bases and J 4 bases; nucleotides not matched to a gene: 3. Germline CDR1 and CDR2: LNHNV and YYDKDF (reference sequence). The CDR3 consists of 15 residues. The CDR3 loop is CATSGGLAGGETQYF. CDR3 coding DNA: TGTGCCACCAGCGGAGGACTAGCGGGAGGAGAGACCCAGTACTTC. The complete variable domain, with remaining parts taken from reference TRBV15 and TRBJ2-5, reads DAMVIQNPRYQVTQFGKPVTLSCSQTLNHNVMYWYQQKSSQAPKLLFHYYDKDFNNEADTPDNFQSRRPNTSFCFLDIRSPGLGDTAMYLCATSGGLAGGETQYFGPGTRLLVL.

The rearrangement joins TRBV6-1 to TRBJ2-1; 7 nucleotides agree with TRBD1. The CDR3 consists of 16 residues. Germline V lookup: CDR1 MNHNS, CDR2 SASEGT. V dropped 4 bases and J dropped 2; count of bases not matched to a gene: 8. Written as DNA, the CDR3 is TGTGCCAGCAGTGGAGTCCGGGACAGACCCTACAATGAGCAGTTCTTC. This sequence encodes CASSGVRDRPYNEQFF.

This clone was seen more than once but under ten times. The J gene is TRBJ2-7, the V gene TRBV7-9; perhaps TRBD2 as D (5 bases). Between the trimmed V and J ends, which lost 5 bases and 9 bases, there was a span of 20 bases. Germline V gene data show CDR1 as SEHNR and CDR2 as FQNEAQ (reference sequence). The CDR3 totals 14 residues. Written as DNA, the CDR3 is TGTGCCAGCAGCCCGGCGGAGGCTAGTTGGGGGCAGTACTTC. As protein: CASSPAEASWGQYF.

This chain joins TRBV5-1 and TRBJ1-2; TRBD1 matches 8 bases. This CDR3 comprises 14 residues. With 4 bases clipped from V and 6 bases from J, the junction kept 8 bases outside the gene matches. The germline V gene encodes CDR1 SGHRS and CDR2 YFSETQ. The CDR3 reads CASSADRGYNGYTF. The CDR3 DNA reads as TGCGCCAGCAGCGCTGACAGGGGCTATAATGGCTACACCTTC.

CDR3 loop: CASSHAGTSGNNEQFF. In nucleotides, the CDR3 is TGTGCCAGCAGCCATGCCGGGACTAGCGGCAACAATGAGCAGTTCTTC. J is TRBJ2-1 and V is TRBV4-2; TRBD2 agrees at 11 bases. The CDR3 extends over 16 amino acids. V was clipped by 3 bases and J by 5 bases; unmatched bases: 6. Germline CDR1 reads LGHNA; CDR2 reads YNFKEQ.

The gene calls are TRBV2 and TRBJ2-3; the match to TRBD2 covers 9 bases. Germline V CDR1 and CDR2: SNHLY, FYNNEI. The CDR3 has 14 residues. Trimming removed 11 bases from V and 4 bases from J; junction bases left unmatched: 10. CDR3 sequence: CAGRTGLAPDTQYF. In DNA form, the CDR3 reads TGTGCCGGTAGAACGGGACTAGCCCCAGATACGCAGTATTTT.

This clone was counted ten times or more. This rearrangement joins TRBV3-1 (or the pseudogene TRBV3-2) to TRBJ1-5; unclear D gene. Germline V gene lookup returns CDR1 LGHDT and CDR2 YNNKEL (reference sequence). The V end was cut by 0 bases, the J end by 0 bases, with 9 bases between. This CDR3 spans 16 amino acids. The CDR3 here is CASSQDPGDSNQPQHF. The CDR3 DNA is TGTGCCAGCAGCCAAGATCCCGGAGATAGCAATCAGCCCCAGCATTTT.

CDR3 coding DNA: TGCGCCAGCAGCCAAGACGTACAGGGTAACTATGGCTACACCTTC. As protein: CASSQDVQGNYGYTF. The chain carries TRBV4-3 and TRBJ1-2, with TRBD1 as a possible D gene (6 bases). The CDR3 contains 15 residues. Germline V gene sequence: CDR1 LGHNA, CDR2 YSLEER. Trimming removed 0 bases from V and 1 base from J, with 9 bases in between.